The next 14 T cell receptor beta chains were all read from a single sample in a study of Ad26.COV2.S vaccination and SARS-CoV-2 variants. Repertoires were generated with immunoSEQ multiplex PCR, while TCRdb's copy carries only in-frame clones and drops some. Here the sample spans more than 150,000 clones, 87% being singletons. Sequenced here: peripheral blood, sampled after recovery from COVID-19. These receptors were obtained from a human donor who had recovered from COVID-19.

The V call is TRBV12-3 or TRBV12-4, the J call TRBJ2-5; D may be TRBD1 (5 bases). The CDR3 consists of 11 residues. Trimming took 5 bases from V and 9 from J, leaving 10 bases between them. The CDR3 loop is CASSQRGSQYF. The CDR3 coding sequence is TGTGCCAGCAGTCAAAGGGGTTCCCAGTACTTC.

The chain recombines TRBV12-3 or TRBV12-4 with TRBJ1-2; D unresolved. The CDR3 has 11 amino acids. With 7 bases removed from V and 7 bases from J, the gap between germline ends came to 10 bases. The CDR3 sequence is CASKWRVGYTF. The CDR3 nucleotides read TGTGCCAGCAAATGGAGGGTTGGCTACACCTTC.

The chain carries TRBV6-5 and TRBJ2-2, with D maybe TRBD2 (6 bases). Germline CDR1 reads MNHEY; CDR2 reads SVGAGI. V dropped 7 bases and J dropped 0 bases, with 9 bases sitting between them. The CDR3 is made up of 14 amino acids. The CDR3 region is CASNLAANTGELFF. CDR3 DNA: TGTGCCAGCAATTTAGCGGCGAACACCGGGGAGCTGTTTTTT.

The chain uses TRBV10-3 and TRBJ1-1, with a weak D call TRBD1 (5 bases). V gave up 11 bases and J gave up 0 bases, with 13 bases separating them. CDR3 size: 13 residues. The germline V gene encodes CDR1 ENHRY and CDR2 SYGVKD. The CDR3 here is CALQAHLNTEAFF. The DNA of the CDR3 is TGTGCCTTACAGGCCCACTTGAACACTGAAGCTTTCTTT.

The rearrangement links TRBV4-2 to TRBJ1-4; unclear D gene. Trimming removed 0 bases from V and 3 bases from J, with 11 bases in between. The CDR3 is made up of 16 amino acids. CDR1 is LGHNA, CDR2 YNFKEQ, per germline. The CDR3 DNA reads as TGTGCCAGCAGCCAAGATTTGGTGGTTTCTAATGAAAAACTGTTTTTT. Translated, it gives CASSQDLVVSNEKLFF.

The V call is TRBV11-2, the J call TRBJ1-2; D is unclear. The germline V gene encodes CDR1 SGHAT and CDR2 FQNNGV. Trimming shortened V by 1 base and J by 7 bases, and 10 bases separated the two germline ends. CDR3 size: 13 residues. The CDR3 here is CASSLGGRGGYTF. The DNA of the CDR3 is TGTGCCAGCAGCTTAGGGGGAAGAGGTGGCTACACCTTC.

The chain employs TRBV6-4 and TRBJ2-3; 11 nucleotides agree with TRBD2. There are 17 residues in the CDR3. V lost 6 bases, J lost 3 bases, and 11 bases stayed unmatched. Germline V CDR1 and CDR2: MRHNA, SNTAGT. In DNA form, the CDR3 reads TGTGCCAGCAGCCAAGATAGCGGGGGGGCCGGTACAGATACGCAGTATTTT. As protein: CASSQDSGGAGTDTQYF.

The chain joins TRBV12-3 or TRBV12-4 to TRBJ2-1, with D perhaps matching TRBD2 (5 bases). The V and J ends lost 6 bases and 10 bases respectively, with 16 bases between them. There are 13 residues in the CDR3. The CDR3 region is CASSPILGGEQFF. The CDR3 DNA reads TGTGCCAGCAGCCCTATTTTAGGAGGAGAGCAGTTCTTC.

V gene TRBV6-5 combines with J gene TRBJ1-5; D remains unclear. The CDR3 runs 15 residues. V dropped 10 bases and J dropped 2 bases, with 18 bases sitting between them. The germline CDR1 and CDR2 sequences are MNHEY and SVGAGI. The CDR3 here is CATASGRLGNQPQHF. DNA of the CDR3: TGTGCCACCGCCTCGGGCCGTTTGGGCAATCAGCCCCAGCATTTT.

CDR3 bases: TGCGCCAGCAGCTTGGCCAGAGGGAGAGGGGATACGCAGTATTTT. Residues: CASSLARGRGDTQYF. The rearrangement links TRBV5-1 to TRBJ2-3; possible D gene TRBD2, 5 bases. The germline CDR1 and CDR2 sequences are SGHRS and YFSETQ. The V end lost 0 bases, the J end lost 6 bases, and 14 bases lay between the germline ends. CDR3 length equals 15 residues.

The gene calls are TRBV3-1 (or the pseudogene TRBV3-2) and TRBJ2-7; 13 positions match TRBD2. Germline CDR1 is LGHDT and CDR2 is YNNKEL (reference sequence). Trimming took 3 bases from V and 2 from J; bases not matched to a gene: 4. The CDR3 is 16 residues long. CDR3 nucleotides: TGTGCCAGCAGCCAGGCGACTAGCGGGAGGCCCTACGAGCAGTACTTC. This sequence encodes CASSQATSGRPYEQYF.

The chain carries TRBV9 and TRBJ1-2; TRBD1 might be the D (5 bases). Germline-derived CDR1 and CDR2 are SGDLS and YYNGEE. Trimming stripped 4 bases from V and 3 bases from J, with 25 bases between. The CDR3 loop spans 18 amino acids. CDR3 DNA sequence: TGTGCCAGCAGCTTCCAAAACTCTATTAGGGGATTCGACTATGGCTACACCTTC. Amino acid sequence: CASSFQNSIRGFDYGYTF.

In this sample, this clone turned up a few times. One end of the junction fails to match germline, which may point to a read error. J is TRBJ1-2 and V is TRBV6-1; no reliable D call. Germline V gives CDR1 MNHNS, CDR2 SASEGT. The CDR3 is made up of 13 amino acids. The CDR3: CASSEKHNDGYTF. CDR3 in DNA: TGTGCCAGCAGTGAAAAGCATAACGATGGCTACACCTTC.

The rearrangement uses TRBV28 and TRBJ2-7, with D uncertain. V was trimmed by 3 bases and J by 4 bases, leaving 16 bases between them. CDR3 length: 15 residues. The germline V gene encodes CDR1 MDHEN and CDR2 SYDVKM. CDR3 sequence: CASSFVDRLGYEQYF. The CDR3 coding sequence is TGTGCCAGCAGTTTTGTGGATCGGCTCGGATACGAGCAGTACTTC.